These 32 T cell receptor beta chains came from one sample sequenced in a study of tissue T cells after allogeneic stem cell transplantation. The time point here: mouse harvest day 7 after allogeneic transplant. The graft held 10^6 splenic CD5+ T cells and 10^7 T-cell-depleted bone marrow cells. Using immunoSEQ multiplex PCR, the repertoire was profiled, and TCRdb retains in-frame clones only, with some absent. The sample lists some 6,000 clones; roughly two fifths were seen once. Sample: skin. The receptor set was obtained from a female BALB/c mouse given C57BL/6 T cells with graft-versus-host disease after an allogeneic hematopoietic cell transplant.

As to this clone: Mouse gene names apply. The read stops 1 residue short of the end of the CDR3; the missing end is completed from the germline J gene. V gene TRBV2 combines with J gene TRBJ1-1; D is uncertain. The CDR3 contains 13 residues. Looked up from germline, CDR1 is LGHNA and CDR2 is YSYQKL. Trimming cost V 0 bases and J 1 base, with 3 bases left between them. Here the CDR3 reads CASSQEMNTEVFF. CDR3 DNA, as far as it was read: TGTGCCAGCAGCCAAGAAATGAACACAGAAGTCTTC.

In this sample, this clone turned up a few times. Gene names denote mouse genes. CDR3 residues: CASSLGGSQNTLYF. The CDR3 bases that were read are TGTGCCAGCAGTCTGGGGGGAAGTCAAAACACCTTGTAC. The chain has TRBV13-1 and TRBJ2-4, with TRBD2 identical over 8 bases. The read ends 1 residue before the CDR3 terminus; that terminus is restored from the germline J gene. The V gene end was trimmed by 4 bases and the J gene end by 0 bases; junction bases not matched to a gene: 1. Germline loops: CDR1 NSHNY, CDR2 SYGAGN. This CDR3 comprises 14 residues.

Comment on this clone: Gene names and germline match the mouse. The read comes to an end 1 residue before the CDR3 does, leaving the germline J gene to fill in the end. The gene calls are TRBV23 and TRBJ1-1; the table's D call, TRBD1, was not checked against the DNA. Germline CDR1 is KGHTA and CDR2 is FQNQQP. The CDR3 totals 14 residues. CDR3: CSSSQDSANTEVFF. CDR3 DNA (partial): TGCTCCAGCAGTCAAGACAGTGCAAACACAGAAGTCTTC.

In the case of this clone: Each gene name is a mouse one. CDR3 sequence reads: CASSLGTGYEQYF. CDR3 DNA (partial): TGTGCCAGCAGTTTAGGGACAGGGTATGAACAGTAC. The rearrangement joins TRBV14 to TRBJ2-7; 9 positions agree with TRBD1. The read halts 1 residue ahead of the CDR3 end, with the missing end drawn from the germline J gene. CDR1 and CDR2 from the germline V gene are SGHDT and FRDEAV. The ends lost 2 bases at V and 4 bases at J; junction bases unmatched: 1. CDR3 length: 13 residues.

As concerns this clone: The germline and genes are mouse ones. The CDR3 goes on 1 residue after the read ends, and that part is filled in from the germline J gene. This chain joins TRBV26 and TRBJ1-4, with D uncertain. This CDR3 has 12 amino acids. The ends were cut back, 2 bases at V and 5 bases at J, with 3 bases in the middle. Looked up from germline, CDR1 is KGHPV and CDR2 is FQNQEV (reference sequence). The covered CDR3 bases are TGTGCCAGCAGTCTGGAGAACGAAAGATTATTT. Encoded protein: CASSLENERLF. The CDR3 in its entirety is CASSLENERLFF.

In the case of this clone: Mouse gene names and germline throughout. Read sequence stops 1 residue before the CDR3 end, and the germline J gene provides the missing end. The chain uses TRBV26 and TRBJ1-1; TRBD1 aligns across 7 bases. In germline, CDR1 is KGHPV, CDR2 FQNQEV (reference sequence). CDR3 size: 13 residues. Trimming cost V 2 bases and J 5 bases; bases outside gene matches: 2. The covered CDR3 bases are TGTGCCAGCAGTCTGCACAGGGGTACAGAAGTCTTC. This encodes CASSLHRGTEVF. The complete CDR3 reads CASSLHRGTEVFF.

As concerns this clone: The genes are named according to mouse. Sequencing ends 1 residue short of the CDR3 end; the germline J gene provides the rest. The J gene is TRBJ2-3, the V gene TRBV12-1; no reliable D call. CDR1 SGHSN and CDR2 HYEKVE come from the germline V gene. V gave up 4 bases and J gave up 1 base, with 5 bases separating them. The CDR3 length is 12 residues. The sequenced part of the CDR3 DNA is TGTGCCAGCTCCGCCCGTGCAGAAACGCTGTAT. Encoded protein: CASSARAETLY. Given in full, the CDR3 is CASSARAETLYF.

Of note for this clone: Here the gene names and germline are mouse. The read stops 1 residue short of the end of the CDR3; the missing end is completed from the germline J gene. The chain employs TRBV14 and TRBJ2-3; the match to TRBD2 covers 11 bases. The CDR3 has 15 amino acids. J lost 1 base, V lost 5 bases, and 3 bases had no gene match. Germline V gives CDR1 SGHDT, CDR2 FRDEAV. The part of the CDR3 DNA that was read is TGTGCCAGCAGCCCGGGACTGGGGGGTGCAGAAACGCTGTAT. As protein: CASSPGLGGAETLY. The CDR3 reads in full as CASSPGLGGAETLYF.

This clone was picked up one time. Mouse germline and gene names are used. The read falls 1 residue short of the CDR3 end, and the missing part is taken from the germline J gene. This chain uses TRBV23 with TRBJ2-1; the tabulated D call, TRBD1, remains unverified against the DNA. This CDR3 has 15 amino acids. Per the germline V gene, CDR1 is KGHTA and CDR2 is FQNQQP. Incomplete CDR3 DNA: TGCTCCAGCAGTCAATCGCGAGGGAACTATGCTGAGCAGTTC. Translation: CSSSQSRGNYAEQF. The full CDR3 protein reads CSSSQSRGNYAEQFF. The variable domain in full, completed from reference TRBV23 and TRBJ2-1, reads DAAVTQKPRYLIKMKGQEAEMKCIPEKGHTAVFWYQQKQSKELKFLIYFQNQQPLDQIDMVKERFSAVCPSSSLCSLGIRTCEAEDSALYLCSSSQSRGNYAEQFFGPGTRLTVL.

Only a few counts were recorded for this clone. Genes here carry mouse names. The observed sequence ends 1 residue before the CDR3 terminus, with the missing tail filled in from the germline J gene. V gene TRBV13-1 combines with J gene TRBJ1-4; TRBD1 is a possible D gene (5 bases). Trimming stripped 2 bases from V and 3 bases from J, with 8 bases between. This CDR3 comprises 14 residues. Germline CDR1 and CDR2: NSHNY and SYGAGN. The CDR3 bases that were read are TGTGCCAGCAGTGAGGGGGGTCCCAACGAAAGATTATTT. It translates to CASSEGGPNERLF. The full CDR3 protein reads CASSEGGPNERLFF.

As concerns this clone: The gene names given are mouse names. The CDR3 end falls 1 residue outside the read, so it is completed with the germline J gene. This sequence joins TRBV24 and TRBJ2-7; 8 positions agree with TRBD1. From germline, CDR1 is KGHTA and CDR2 FRNEEI. The CDR3 extends over 13 amino acids. Trimming cost V 2 bases and J 4 bases; bases outside gene matches: 1. Incomplete CDR3 DNA: TGTGCCAGCAGTCTGCGACAGGGGTATGAACAGTAC. Translating it yields CASSLRQGYEQY. The whole CDR3 region reads CASSLRQGYEQYF.

Points on this clone: Mouse names are used for the genes. The covered CDR3 bases are TGTGCAAGCAGCCCTCAGGGTTCCAACGAAAGATTATTT. Its translation: CASSPQGSNERLF. The full CDR3 protein reads CASSPQGSNERLFF. The rearrangement uses TRBV16 and TRBJ1-4, with D perhaps matching TRBD1 (5 bases). The CDR3 end is not reached by the read, which stops 1 residue before it; the germline J gene fills it in. V lost 5 bases, J lost 1 base, and 8 bases lay in between. The germline V gene encodes CDR1 SGHSA and CDR2 FRNQAP. The CDR3 covers 14 residues.

This clone has a single count. Gene names follow the mouse nomenclature. The read finishes 1 residue shy of the CDR3 end, and the germline J gene is used to complete it. The chain has TRBV29 and TRBJ1-1; D gene ambiguous. Trimming took off 6 bases at V and 0 bases at J, with 2 bases between the two ends. The CDR3 length is 11 residues. Germline CDR1 reads MSHET; CDR2 reads SYDVDS. CDR3 DNA, as far as it was read: TGTGCTAGCAGCACAAACACAGAAGTCTTC. Amino acids: CASSTNTEVF. The entire CDR3 is CASSTNTEVFF.

Turning to this clone: Mouse gene names and germline throughout. The sequence runs out 1 residue before the end of the CDR3; the remainder is reconstructed from the germline J gene. The V gene is TRBV4, the J gene TRBJ1-6; D gene unclear. TRBJ1-6 is marked as an open reading frame, function uncertain. The CDR3 is made up of 14 amino acids. With 4 bases removed from V and 0 bases from J, the gap between germline ends came to 4 bases. Germline-derived CDR1 and CDR2 are LGHDT and YNNKQL (reference sequence). The covered CDR3 bases are TGTGCCAGCAGCTTGATTTCCTATAATTCGCCCCTCTAC. Amino acid sequence: CASSLISYNSPLY. In full, the CDR3 reads CASSLISYNSPLYF.

This clone was counted only a few times. Each gene name is a mouse one. With the read ending 1 residue before the CDR3 end, the germline J gene is used to fill in that end. The chain combines TRBV13-1 with TRBJ2-2; 7 bases fit TRBD2. Germline V lookup: CDR1 NSHNY, CDR2 SYGAGN. Unmatched junction bases numbered 7, after V lost 10 bases and J lost 1 base. The CDR3 has 14 residues. CDR3 DNA (partial): TGTGCCCCCCGGGGGGGACTAAACACCGGGCAGCTCTAC. Translated: CAPRGGLNTGQLY. The full CDR3 protein reads CAPRGGLNTGQLYF.

This clone was counted a few times. The genes and germline here are from mouse. Sequencing ends 1 residue short of the CDR3 end; the germline J gene provides the rest. The rearrangement links TRBV15 to TRBJ2-1, with 8 nucleotides matching TRBD2. The CDR3 consists of 16 residues. Trimming at V came to 0 bases and at J to 1 base, leaving 2 bases not matched to a gene. Germline V gene sequence: CDR1 SGHND, CDR2 FRSKSL. The covered CDR3 bases are TGTGCCAGCAGTTTAGCTGGGGGGGGGAACTATGCTGAGCAGTTC. It translates to CASSLAGGGNYAEQF. The whole CDR3 region reads CASSLAGGGNYAEQFF.

With respect to this clone: These gene names are mouse names. The read terminates 1 residue ahead of where the CDR3 ends, so the germline J gene completes it. The V call is TRBV26, the J call TRBJ2-4; D uncertain. The V gene's germline CDR1 is KGHPV and CDR2 FQNQEV (reference sequence). CDR3 length equals 13 residues. Trimming removed 4 bases at V and 0 bases at J, with 5 bases between. Partial CDR3 DNA: TGTGCCAGCAGTCGGGGTAGTCAAAACACCTTGTAC. It translates to CASSRGSQNTLY. The full CDR3 is CASSRGSQNTLYF.

This clone showed up just a few times. The genes and germline here are from mouse. The read gets to within 1 residue of the CDR3 end, and the germline J gene fills in the rest. V is TRBV23 and J is TRBJ2-7; the table's TRBD1 call for D was not verified on the DNA. CDR3 length equals 13 residues. The germline gives CDR1 KGHTA, CDR2 FQNQQP. This CDR3 reads CSSSQPTGREQYF. The covered CDR3 bases are TGCTCCAGCAGTCAGCCGACAGGGCGGGAACAGTAC.

With regard to this clone: Each gene name is a mouse one. The read gets to within 1 residue of the CDR3 end, and the germline J gene fills in the rest. V usage is TRBV3 and J usage is TRBJ1-3; no reliable D call. The CDR3 totals 15 residues. CDR1 is SNHLY and CDR2 is FYNGKV in the germline V gene (reference sequence). V lost 1 base, J lost 1 base, and 8 bases lay in between. The covered CDR3 bases are TGTGCCAGCAGCTTAGTACTGGGGTCTGGAAATACGCTCTAT. As protein: CASSLVLGSGNTLY. The whole CDR3 sequence reads CASSLVLGSGNTLYF.

This clone rates as medium-sized. The genes are named according to mouse. The chain's CDR3 is CASSDSNQAPLF. CDR3 bases read: TGTGCCAGCAGTGACAGCAACCAGGCTCCGCTT. The genes are TRBV13-1 and TRBJ1-5; D uncertain. From the germline J gene comes the end of the CDR3, since the read stops 1 residue before it. CDR1 is NSHNY, CDR2 SYGAGN, per germline. This CDR3 contains 12 residues. Deletions cut 2 bases from V and 3 bases from J, with 3 bases between.

The sample holds a few counts of this clone. Gene names and germline match the mouse. With the read ending 1 residue before the CDR3 end, the germline J gene is used to fill in that end. V usage is TRBV29 and J usage is TRBJ2-7; 9 positions agree with TRBD1. Per the germline V gene, CDR1 is MSHET and CDR2 is SYDVDS. V lost 4 bases to trimming and J lost 2 bases; unmatched junction nucleotides: 3. The CDR3 is made up of 14 amino acids. CDR3 DNA (partial): TGTGCTAGCAGTTCCAGACAGGGGGCCTATGAACAGTAC. Translation: CASSSRQGAYEQY. The whole CDR3 sequence reads CASSSRQGAYEQYF. The full variable domain, completed using reference TRBV29 and TRBJ2-7, is DMKVTQMPRYLIKRMGENVLLECGQDMSHETMYWYRQDPGLGLQLIYISYDVDSNSEGDIPKGYRVSRKKREHFSLILDSAKTNQTSVYFCASSSRQGAYEQYFGPGTRLTVL.

With respect to this clone: Gene names refer to mouse genes. The read halts 1 residue ahead of the CDR3 end, with the missing end drawn from the germline J gene. The chain carries TRBV20 and TRBJ1-6; 7 bases map to TRBD1. TRBJ1-6 carries the ORF label, with uncertain function. Germline CDR1 reads GFQATS; CDR2 reads STVNSAI. Trimming removed 4 bases from V and 8 bases from J; junction bases left unmatched: 5. This CDR3 contains 13 residues. CDR3 protein: CGAKQGRDSPLYF. CDR3 DNA (partial): TGTGGTGCTAAACAGGGGAGAGATTCGCCCCTCTAC.

To note about this clone: These gene names are mouse names. Read data end 1 residue before the CDR3 end; the end is taken from the germline J gene. J is TRBJ2-3 and V is TRBV23. This CDR3 region has 13 residues. Germline CDR1 and CDR2: KGHTA and FQNQQP. The CDR3 is CSSSQSGAETLYF. The CDR3 DNA, read in part, is TGCTCCAGCAGTCAATCAGGCGCAGAAACGCTGTAT.

This clone qualifies as medium-sized. Any gene name here is a mouse gene name. The read ends 1 residue shy of where the CDR3 ends; the end is completed using the germline J gene. This sequence joins TRBV1 and TRBJ2-5; D might be TRBD1 or TRBD2, each matching 6 bases. This CDR3 is 14 amino acids long. Trimming removed 0 bases from V and 2 bases from J, with 6 bases in between. In germline, CDR1 is NSQYPW, CDR2 LRSPGD (reference sequence). The CDR3 bases that were read are TGCACCTGCAGTGCAGAGGGGGCCCAAGACACCCAGTAC. Protein sequence: CTCSAEGAQDTQY. The entire CDR3 is CTCSAEGAQDTQYF.

This clone has just a few counts. Gene and germline names: mouse. The read ends 1 residue shy of where the CDR3 ends; the end is completed using the germline J gene. The chain combines TRBV26 with TRBJ2-3; tentative D call: TRBD2 (5 bases). Germline-derived CDR1 and CDR2 are KGHPV and FQNQEV (reference sequence). Deletions cut 0 bases from V and 2 bases from J, with 6 bases between. The CDR3 loop spans 14 amino acids. Here the CDR3 reads CASSLSGDAETLYF. CDR3 DNA, as far as it was read: TGTGCCAGCAGTCTGTCTGGGGATGCAGAAACGCTGTAT.

Concerning this clone: Gene names and germline refer to mouse. The missing CDR3 end, 1 residue past where the read stops, is filled in from the germline J gene. The rearrangement uses TRBV26 and TRBJ2-5, with no clear D. The CDR3 consists of 13 residues. The V gene's germline CDR1 is KGHPV and CDR2 FQNQEV (reference sequence). V was cut by 1 base and J by 3 bases, with 5 bases left in between. The CDR3 protein is CASSLWLQDTQYF. The sequenced part of the CDR3 DNA is TGTGCCAGCAGTCTGTGGCTGCAAGACACCCAGTAC.

There are a few counts of this clone. Any gene name here is a mouse gene name. The read ends 1 residue before the CDR3 terminus; that terminus is restored from the germline J gene. This chain links TRBV3 with TRBJ2-7, with D perhaps matching TRBD1 (6 bases). Germline assignment: CDR1 SNHLY and CDR2 FYNGKV (reference sequence). Trimming took 1 base from V and 5 from J, leaving 9 bases between them. The CDR3 sequence is 13 residues long. The CDR3: CASSLGRGDEQYF. Partial CDR3 DNA: TGTGCCAGCAGCTTAGGCAGGGGTGATGAACAGTAC.

This clone came up a few times. Germline and genes here are mouse. With the read ending 1 residue before the CDR3 end, the germline J gene is used to fill in that end. V and J are TRBV26 and TRBJ1-3, with D uncertain. V was clipped by 2 bases and J by 0 bases, with 8 bases between them. Per the germline V gene, CDR1 is KGHPV and CDR2 is FQNQEV (reference sequence). This CDR3 is 15 amino acids long. The DNA read from the CDR3 is TGTGCCAGCAGTCTGGACACACATTCTGGAAATACGCTCTAT. This codes for CASSLDTHSGNTLY. The CDR3, in full, reads CASSLDTHSGNTLYF.

This clone counts as medium-sized. Gene labels here are mouse ones. Read sequence stops 1 residue before the CDR3 end, and the germline J gene provides the missing end. The V and J genes are TRBV12-2 and TRBJ2-7; TRBD1 aligns across 10 bases. V dropped 1 base and J dropped 2; count of bases not matched to a gene: 4. The germline V gene has CDR1 SGHLS and CDR2 HYDKME. This CDR3 spans 15 amino acids. CDR3 DNA (partial): TGTGCCAGCTCTCTAACCGGGACAGGGGCCTATGAACAGTAC. It yields the protein CASSLTGTGAYEQY. The full CDR3 protein reads CASSLTGTGAYEQYF.

A note on this clone: The gene symbols are mouse symbols. Sequencing ends 1 residue short of the CDR3 end; the germline J gene provides the rest. This chain joins TRBV5 and TRBJ2-3; D gene ambiguous. Germline V gives CDR1 LGHNA, CDR2 YNLKQL (reference sequence). There are 12 residues in the CDR3. Trimming removed 4 bases at V and 5 bases at J, with 7 bases between. The sequenced part of the CDR3 DNA is TGTGCCAGCAGCCCCTCGAGAGAAACGCTGTAT. Translated, it gives CASSPSRETLY. The entire CDR3 is CASSPSRETLYF.

Remarks on this clone: Gene names and germline refer to mouse. The read gets to within 1 residue of the CDR3 end, and the germline J gene fills in the rest. V gene TRBV13-1 combines with J gene TRBJ2-5; no firm D call. This CDR3 region has 16 residues. Germline V gives CDR1 NSHNY, CDR2 SYGAGN. The V end was cut by 0 bases, the J end by 0 bases, with 11 bases between. The CDR3 bases that were read are TGTGCCAGCAGTGATGCCGGCAGGTTTAACCAAGACACCCAGTAC. Translating it yields CASSDAGRFNQDTQY. From start to end, the CDR3 is CASSDAGRFNQDTQYF.

Of note for this clone: Germline and genes: mouse. The read falls 1 residue short of the CDR3 end, and the missing part is taken from the germline J gene. The V and J genes are TRBV15 and TRBJ2-4; D is ambiguous. There are 11 residues in the CDR3. V gave up 5 bases and J gave up 4 bases, with 4 bases separating them. Per the germline V gene, CDR1 is SGHND and CDR2 is FRSKSL. The CDR3 reads CASSTKNTLYF. CDR3 bases read: TGTGCCAGCAGTACAAAAAACACCTTGTAC.